This entry is about one T cell receptor (beta chain). The antigen is undetermined. The authors ran a second PCR of 7 to 11 cycles using a sample-barcoded 5' primer and a J-beta primer mix. Paired-end reads containing CDR3 totaled no fewer than 2.5 million for each sample. TCRdb reanalysed the 5' RACE reads using MiXCR and keeps one entry per CDR3 protein. The sample has about 1,000,000 distinct CDR3 sequences; over 35% are singletons. These data are taken from a study of blood T cells in healthy people across ages. Germline CDR1 reads DFQATT; CDR2 reads SNEGSKA (reference sequence). V lost 6 bases and J lost 7; bases outside the gene matches: 8. The length of the CDR3 is 13 residues. The study, taken as a whole, reports: Among T cells, TCR beta diversity per million cells dropped roughly linearly as age rose.

The receptor was derived from a woman aged 60-75 years in good health. The sequenced sample consisted of blood. The V call is TRBV20-1, the J call TRBJ2-7, with 11 bases identical to TRBD2. The CDR3 coding sequence is TGCAGTGCCTCTAGCGGGAGGTACAATGAGCAGTACTTC. Translation: CSASSGRYNEQYF.